The 6 T cell receptor beta chains reported below all come from one sample, sequenced in a study of blood T cell repertoires in COVID-19. Sequenced by immunoSEQ multiplex PCR; TCRdb stores in-frame clones only, minus some. The data contain approximately 77,000 clones, more than 70% of them seen just once; the ten biggest clones take up about 16%. What was sequenced was peripheral blood. The receptors come from an older man with active or convalescent COVID-19.

This clone was detected only a few times. This chain connects TRBV2 to TRBJ2-3; TRBD2 agrees at 12 bases. The CDR3 covers 14 residues. V shed 6 bases and J 7 bases; nucleotides not matched to a gene: 5. The germline gives CDR1 SNHLY, CDR2 FYNNEI. The DNA of the CDR3 is TGTGCCAGCAGGGGGACTAGCGGGCTGCATACGCAGTATTTT. Amino acid sequence: CASRGTSGLHTQYF.

The table lists this clone with a few counts. The chain uses TRBV23-1 and TRBJ1-1; D is uncertain. TRBV23-1 has ORF status, its function being uncertain. Trimming removed 0 bases at V and 0 bases at J, with 8 bases between. The CDR3 totals 15 residues. The CDR3 loop reads CASSQSGRMNTEAFF. The CDR3 region has the DNA TGCGCCAGCAGTCAATCGGGCAGAATGAACACTGAAGCTTTCTTT.

This clone has only one observation. This chain links TRBV2 with TRBJ2-3, with a weak D call TRBD2 (6 bases). V was shortened by 8 bases and J by 2 bases, with 11 bases between the two germline ends. CDR3 size: 13 residues. In germline, CDR1 is SNHLY, CDR2 FYNNEI. CDR3 in DNA: TGTGCCAGCCTCCGGGGGATCACAGATACGCAGTATTTT. Its translation: CASLRGITDTQYF.

The V and J genes are TRBV4-1 and TRBJ2-5; 8 nucleotides match TRBD2. CDR3 size: 15 residues. V lost 4 bases to trimming and J lost 4 bases; unmatched junction nucleotides: 8. Germline loops: CDR1 MGHRA, CDR2 YSYEKL. The CDR3 is CASSLSGLAGETQYF. The DNA for the CDR3 is TGCGCCAGCAGCCTAAGTGGACTAGCAGGAGAGACCCAGTACTTC.

The CDR3 is CASSLQGSYNEQFF. The CDR3 DNA reads as TGCGCCAGCAGCCTACAGGGGTCCTACAATGAGCAGTTCTTC. The chain carries TRBV4-1 and TRBJ2-1; TRBD1 matches 7 bases. CDR1 and CDR2 (germline): MGHRA, YSYEKL. After removal of 4 bases from V and 1 base from J, the junction contained 1 base not matched to a gene. This CDR3 comprises 14 residues.

This clone has just a few counts. J is TRBJ1-2 and V is TRBV6-5, with 7 positions matching TRBD1. The CDR3 is 14 amino acids. The V and J ends lost 5 bases and 6 bases, in that order; junction bases with no gene match: 9. Germline V gene data show CDR1 as MNHEY and CDR2 as SVGAGI. The CDR3 coding sequence is TGTGCCAGCAGTAGCCGACAGGGAGCTAATGGCTACACCTTC. Its translation is CASSSRQGANGYTF.